The 5 T cell receptor beta chains given below trace back to one sample, sequenced in a study of CD8+ T cells in alopecia areata. Once RNA had been extracted, it was reverse transcribed into cDNA to act as the sequencing template. The repertoire was sequenced with immunoSEQ multiplex PCR; TCRdb's copy has only in-frame clones and lacks some. The repertoire consists of 65,000 to 75,000 clones, with approximately 43% occurring once and the leading ten covering roughly 17%. The sample was CD8+ T cells sorted from blood, taken at week 0. The receptors derive from a human donor with alopecia areata.

This clone was observed a handful of times. The chain is built from TRBV7-9 and TRBJ2-7, with D unresolved. Trimming took 2 bases from V and 2 from J, leaving 1 base between them. The CDR3 totals 11 residues. The germline V gene encodes CDR1 SEHNR and CDR2 FQNEAQ (reference sequence). The CDR3 sequence: CASSLTYEQYF. CDR3 coding DNA: TGTGCCAGCAGCTTAACCTACGAGCAGTACTTC.

CDR3 in DNA: TGCAGCGTTGTGCCAAGGACTAGCGGGAGGTATGAGACAGATACGCAGTATTTT. Encoded protein: CSVVPRTSGRYETDTQYF. V gene TRBV29-1 combines with J gene TRBJ2-3; 14 nucleotides line up with TRBD2. With 4 bases clipped from V and 3 bases from J, the junction kept 12 bases outside the gene matches. There are 18 residues in the CDR3. Germline loops: CDR1 SQVTM, CDR2 ANQGSEA.

This sequence joins TRBV25-1 and TRBJ2-1; D is ambiguous. V was shortened by 3 bases and J by 0 bases, with 9 bases between the two germline ends. This CDR3 is built from 15 residues. The germline V gene encodes CDR1 MGHDK and CDR2 SYGVNS. In nucleotides, the CDR3 is TGTGCCAGCAGTGAGGGTCAGGACTCCTACAATGAGCAGTTCTTC. This encodes CASSEGQDSYNEQFF.

V and J are TRBV7-9 and TRBJ2-7, with TRBD2 identical over 12 bases. V lost 5 bases, J lost 5 bases, and 7 bases stayed unmatched. Germline loops: CDR1 SEHNR, CDR2 FQNEAQ (reference sequence). This CDR3 has 15 amino acids. The CDR3 DNA follows: TGTGCCAGCAGCCCAGAGACTAGCGGGAGCGACGAGCAGTACTTC. As protein: CASSPETSGSDEQYF. Combining the CDR3 with reference TRBV7-9 and TRBJ2-7 gives the whole variable domain DTGVSQNPRHKITKRGQNVTFRCDPISEHNRLYWYRQTLGQGPEFLTYFQNEAQLEKSRLLSDRFSAERPKGSFSTLEIQRTEQGDSAMYLCASSPETSGSDEQYFGPGTRLTVT.

The chain combines TRBV2 with TRBJ1-5; no reliable D call. The CDR3 contains 14 residues. Germline CDR1 and CDR2: SNHLY and FYNNEI. V lost 8 bases to trimming and J lost 0 bases, with 11 bases between them. CDR3 sequence: CASFSGNSNQPQHF. DNA for the CDR3: TGTGCCAGCTTCAGTGGGAATAGCAATCAGCCCCAGCATTTT. Filled out from reference TRBV2 and TRBJ1-5, the complete variable domain reads EPEVTQTPSHQVTQMGQEVILRCVPISNHLYFYWYRQILGQKVEFLVSFYNNEISEKSEIFDDQFSVERPDGSNFTLKIRSTKLEDSAMYFCASFSGNSNQPQHFGDGTRLSIL.